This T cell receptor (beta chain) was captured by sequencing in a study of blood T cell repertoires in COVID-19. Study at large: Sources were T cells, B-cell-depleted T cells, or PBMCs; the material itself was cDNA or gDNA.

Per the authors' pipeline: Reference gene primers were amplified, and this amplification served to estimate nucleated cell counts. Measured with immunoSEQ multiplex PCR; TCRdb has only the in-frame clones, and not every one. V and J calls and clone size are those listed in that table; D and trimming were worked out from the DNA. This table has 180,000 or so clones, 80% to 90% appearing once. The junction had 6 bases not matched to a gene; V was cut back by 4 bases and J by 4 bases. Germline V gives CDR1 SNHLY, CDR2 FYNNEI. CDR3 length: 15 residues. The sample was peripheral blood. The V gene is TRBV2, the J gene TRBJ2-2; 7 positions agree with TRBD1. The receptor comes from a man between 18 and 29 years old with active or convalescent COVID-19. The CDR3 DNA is TGTGCCAGCAGTGTTTCAGGGGGAGCCACCGGGGAGCTGTTTTTT. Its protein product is CASSVSGGATGELFF. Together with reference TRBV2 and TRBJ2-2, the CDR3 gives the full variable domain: EPEVTQTPSHQVTQMGQEVILRCVPISNHLYFYWYRQILGQKVEFLVSFYNNEISEKSEIFDDQFSVERPDGSNFTLKIRSTKLEDSAMYFCASSVSGGATGELFFGEGSRLTVL.